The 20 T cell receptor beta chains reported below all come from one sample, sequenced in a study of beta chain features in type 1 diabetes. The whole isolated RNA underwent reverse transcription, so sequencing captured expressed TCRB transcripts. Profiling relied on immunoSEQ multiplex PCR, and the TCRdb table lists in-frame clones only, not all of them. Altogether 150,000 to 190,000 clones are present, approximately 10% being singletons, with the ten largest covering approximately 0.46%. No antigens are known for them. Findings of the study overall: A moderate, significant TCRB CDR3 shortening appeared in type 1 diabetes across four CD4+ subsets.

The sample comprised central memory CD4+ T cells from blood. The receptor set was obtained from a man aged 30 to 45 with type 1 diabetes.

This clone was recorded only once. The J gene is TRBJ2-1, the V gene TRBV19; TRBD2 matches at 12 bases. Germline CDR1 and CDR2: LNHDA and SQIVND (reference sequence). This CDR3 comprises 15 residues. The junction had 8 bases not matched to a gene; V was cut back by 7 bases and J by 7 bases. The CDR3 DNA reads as TGTGCCAGTACCAAGACTAGCGGGGGATGGAATGAGCAGTTCTTC. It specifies CASTKTSGGWNEQFF.

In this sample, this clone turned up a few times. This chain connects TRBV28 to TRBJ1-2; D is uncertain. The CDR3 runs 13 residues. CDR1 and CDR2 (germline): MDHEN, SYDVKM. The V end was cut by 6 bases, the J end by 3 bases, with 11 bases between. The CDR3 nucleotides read TGTGCCAGCAGAGCGGGATCTTACTATGGCTACACCTTC. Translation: CASRAGSYYGYTF.

Here the CDR3 DNA reads TGCGCCAGCAGCCAACATCCGGGAAACTCCTACGAGCAGTACTTC. Translating it yields CASSQHPGNSYEQYF. The gene calls are TRBV4-3 and TRBJ2-7; maybe TRBD2 (5 bases). There are 15 residues in the CDR3. The V end lost 2 bases, the J end lost 0 bases, and 11 bases lay between the germline ends. Germline V gives CDR1 LGHNA, CDR2 YSLEER.

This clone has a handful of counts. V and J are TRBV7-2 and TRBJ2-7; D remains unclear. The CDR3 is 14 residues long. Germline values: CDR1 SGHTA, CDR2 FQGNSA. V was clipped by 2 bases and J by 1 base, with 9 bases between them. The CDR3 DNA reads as TGTGCCAGCAGCTTAATAACAGAGTCCTACGAGCAGTACTTC. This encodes CASSLITESYEQYF.

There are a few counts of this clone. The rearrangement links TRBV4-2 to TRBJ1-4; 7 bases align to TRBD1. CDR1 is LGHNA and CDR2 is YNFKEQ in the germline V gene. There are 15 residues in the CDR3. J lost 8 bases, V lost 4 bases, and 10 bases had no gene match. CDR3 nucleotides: TGTGCCAGCAGCCCACCCAACAGGGGTGGCGAAAAACTGTTTTTT. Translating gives CASSPPNRGGEKLFF.

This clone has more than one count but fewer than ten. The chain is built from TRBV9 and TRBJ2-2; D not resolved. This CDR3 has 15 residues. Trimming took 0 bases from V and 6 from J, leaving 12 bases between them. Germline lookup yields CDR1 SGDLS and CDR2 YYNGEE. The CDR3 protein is CASSVGAAAPGELFF. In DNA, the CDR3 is TGTGCCAGCAGCGTAGGGGCAGCCGCCCCCGGGGAGCTGTTTTTT.

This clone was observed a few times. The CDR3 loop is CASSLETGTEETQYF. DNA for the CDR3: TGCGCCAGCAGCTTGGAGACAGGGACTGAAGAGACCCAGTACTTC. This chain connects TRBV5-1 to TRBJ2-5; perhaps TRBD1 as D (7 bases). Germline CDR1 SGHRS, CDR2 YFSETQ. Trimming took 0 bases from V and 3 from J, leaving 12 bases between them. This CDR3 has 15 amino acids.

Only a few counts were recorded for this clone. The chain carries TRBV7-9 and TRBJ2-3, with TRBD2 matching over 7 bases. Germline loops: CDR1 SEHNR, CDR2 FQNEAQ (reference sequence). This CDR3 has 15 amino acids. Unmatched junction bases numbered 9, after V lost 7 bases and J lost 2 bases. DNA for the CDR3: TGTGCCAGCACCTTCGGGGGGTTGGCCACAGATACGCAGTATTTT. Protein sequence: CASTFGGLATDTQYF.

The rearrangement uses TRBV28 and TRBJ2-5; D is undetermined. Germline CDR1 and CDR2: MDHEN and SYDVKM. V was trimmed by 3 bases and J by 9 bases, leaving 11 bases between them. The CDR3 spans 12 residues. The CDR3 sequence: CASSFLGTSQYF. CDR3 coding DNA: TGTGCCAGCAGTTTTTTGGGCACCTCCCAGTACTTC.

The chain's CDR3 is CASSLGAGTDTQYF. In DNA form, the CDR3 reads TGTGCCAGCAGCTTAGGTGCAGGAACAGATACGCAGTATTTT. The V call is TRBV7-9, the J call TRBJ2-3; no clear D. Germline CDR1 and CDR2: SEHNR and FQNEAQ (reference sequence). The CDR3 contains 14 residues. V lost 1 base and J 3 bases, leaving 8 bases between the germline ends.

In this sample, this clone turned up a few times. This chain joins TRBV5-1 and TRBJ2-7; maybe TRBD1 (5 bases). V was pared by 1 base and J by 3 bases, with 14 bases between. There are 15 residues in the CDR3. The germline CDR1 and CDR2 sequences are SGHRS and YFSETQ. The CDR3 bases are TGCGCCAGCAGCTTGCAGAGCACGGACAACTACGAGCAGTACTTC. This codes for CASSLQSTDNYEQYF.

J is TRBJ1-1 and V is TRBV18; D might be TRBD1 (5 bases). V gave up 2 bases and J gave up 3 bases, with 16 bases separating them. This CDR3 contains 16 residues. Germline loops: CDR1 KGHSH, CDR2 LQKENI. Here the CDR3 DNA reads TGTGCCAGCTCACCAATAGTTAGGGGCTTGGACACTGAAGCTTTCTTT. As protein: CASSPIVRGLDTEAFF.

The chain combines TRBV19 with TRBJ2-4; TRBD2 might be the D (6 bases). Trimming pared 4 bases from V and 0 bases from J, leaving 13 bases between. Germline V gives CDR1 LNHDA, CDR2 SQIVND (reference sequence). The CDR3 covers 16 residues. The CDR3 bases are TGTGCCAGTAGTAGAGGCAGAGCGGGAGCCAAAAACATTCAGTACTTC. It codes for CASSRGRAGAKNIQYF.

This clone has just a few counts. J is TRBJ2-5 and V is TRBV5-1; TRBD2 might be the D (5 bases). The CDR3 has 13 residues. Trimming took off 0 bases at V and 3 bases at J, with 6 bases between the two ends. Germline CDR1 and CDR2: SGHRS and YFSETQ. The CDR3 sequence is CASSLAREETQYF. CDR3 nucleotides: TGCGCCAGCAGCTTGGCGCGGGAAGAGACCCAGTACTTC. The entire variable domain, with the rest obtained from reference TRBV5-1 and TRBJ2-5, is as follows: KAGVTQTPRYLIKTRGQQVTLSCSPISGHRSVSWYQQTPGQGLQFLFEYFSETQRNKGNFPGRFSGRQFSNSRSEMNVSTLELGDSALYLCASSLAREETQYFGPGTRLLVL.

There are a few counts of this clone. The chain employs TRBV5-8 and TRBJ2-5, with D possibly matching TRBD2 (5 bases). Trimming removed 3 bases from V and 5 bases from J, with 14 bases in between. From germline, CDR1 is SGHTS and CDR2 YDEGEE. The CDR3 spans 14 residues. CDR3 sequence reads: CASSYQAGLETQYF. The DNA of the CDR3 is TGTGCCAGCAGCTACCAGGCGGGTTTGGAGACCCAGTACTTC.

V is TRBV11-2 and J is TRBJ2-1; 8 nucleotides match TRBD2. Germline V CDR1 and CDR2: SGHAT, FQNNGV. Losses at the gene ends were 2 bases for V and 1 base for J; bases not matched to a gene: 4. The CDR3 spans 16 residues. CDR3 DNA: TGTGCCAGCAGCTTAAGCGGGAGCAGTTCCTACAATGAGCAGTTCTTC. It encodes CASSLSGSSSYNEQFF.

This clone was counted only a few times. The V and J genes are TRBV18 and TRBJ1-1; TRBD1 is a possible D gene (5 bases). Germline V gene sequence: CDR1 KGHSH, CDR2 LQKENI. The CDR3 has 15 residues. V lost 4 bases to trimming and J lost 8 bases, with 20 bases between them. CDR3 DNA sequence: TGTGCCAGCTCACTTAGACAGACCCAGGTCGGCGAAGCTTTCTTT. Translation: CASSLRQTQVGEAFF.

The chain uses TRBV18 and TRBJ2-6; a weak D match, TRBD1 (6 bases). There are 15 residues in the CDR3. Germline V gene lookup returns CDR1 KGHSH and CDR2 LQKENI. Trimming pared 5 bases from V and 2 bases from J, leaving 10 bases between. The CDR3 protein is CASSTRTAGANVLTF. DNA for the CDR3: TGTGCCAGCTCAACAAGGACAGCTGGGGCCAACGTCCTGACTTTC. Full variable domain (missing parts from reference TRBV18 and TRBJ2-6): NAGVMQNPRHLVRRRGQEARLRCSPMKGHSHVYWYRQLPEEGLKFMVYLQKENIIDESGMPKERFSAEFPKEGPSILRIQQVVRGDSAAYFCASSTRTAGANVLTFGAGSRLTVL.

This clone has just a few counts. Here the CDR3 reads CSVGPGTGDEQYF. The CDR3 coding sequence is TGCAGCGTTGGCCCCGGGACAGGAGACGAGCAGTACTTC. The chain links TRBV29-1 to TRBJ2-7; 8 bases line up with TRBD1. The CDR3 covers 13 residues. Germline V gene data show CDR1 as SQVTM and CDR2 as ANQGSEA. After removal of 4 bases from V and 5 bases from J, the junction contained 7 bases not matched to a gene.

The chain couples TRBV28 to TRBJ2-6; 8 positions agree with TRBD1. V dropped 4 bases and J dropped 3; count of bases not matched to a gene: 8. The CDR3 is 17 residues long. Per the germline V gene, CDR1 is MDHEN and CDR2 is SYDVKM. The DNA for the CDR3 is TGTGCCAGCAGTTCCGGACAGGGAAGATATGGGGCCAACGTCCTGACTTTC. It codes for CASSSGQGRYGANVLTF.